This T cell receptor beta chain was observed in a study of blood T cells in healthy people across ages. The sample holds a few counts of this clonotype. Germline assignment: CDR1 SGHRS and CDR2 YFSETQ. The CDR3 is 16 residues long. Losses at the gene ends were 4 bases for V and 9 bases for J; bases not matched to a gene: 10. Combining a sample-barcoded 5' primer with a J-beta primer mix, a second PCR ran for about 7 to 11 cycles. TCRdb passed the 5' RACE reads through MiXCR, listing each CDR3 protein once. The table lists approximately 1.5 million distinct CDR3 sequences, less than 45% of them singletons, with approximately 4% in the top ten.

This clonotype originated in a woman aged 18-29 years in good health. The rearrangement uses TRBV5-1 and TRBJ2-2; 12 bases fit TRBD2. The specimen was blood. The CDR3 region is CASSAQLAGGIRELFF. For the CDR3, the DNA is TGCGCCAGCAGCGCCCAACTAGCGGGAGGAATCCGGGAGCTGTTTTTT. The full variable domain, its missing parts supplied by reference TRBV5-1 and TRBJ2-2, is KAGVTQTPRYLIKTRGQQVTLSCSPISGHRSVSWYQQTPGQGLQFLFEYFSETQRNKGNFPGRFSGRQFSNSRSEMNVSTLELGDSALYLCASSAQLAGGIRELFFGEGSRLTVL.